Included here is one T cell receptor (beta chain) sequence, with context. Its target is not known. The V end was cut by 6 bases, the J end by 3 bases, with 12 bases between. The CDR3 spans 14 residues. The germline V gene has CDR1 MNHEY and CDR2 SVGAGI. Data came from immunoSEQ multiplex PCR; TCRdb stores just in-frame clones and leaves some out. The table includes under 9,500 clones, about 97% detected once. The data were obtained in a study of T cell clonotyping in hematopoietic cell transplantation. General observations from the study: At the given depth, recipient repertoires were over 97% de novo clonotypes. After transplant, recipient diversity fell while pathologically expanded clonotypes grew through day 180. No sorting was done, leaving CD4 and CD8 contributions mixed.

The rearrangement joins TRBV6-5 to TRBJ1-5; the D is unclear. This specimen consisted of peripheral blood mononuclear cells, obtained 100 days after allogeneic stem cell transplant. This TCR derives from a male patient aged 60 to 75 who had an allogeneic stem cell transplant from a related donor, so the T cells may come from the graft donor. Some clones in this sample may be carry-over from other donors' samples. CDR3 in amino acids: CASSPWEVNQPQHF. CDR3 sequence (DNA): TGTGCCAGCAGCCCTTGGGAGGTCAATCAGCCCCAGCATTTT.